A selection of T cell receptor beta chains follows, all from one sample in a study of T cells in Graves' hyperthyroidism and ophthalmopathy. TCRdb reanalysed the multiplex PCR reads using MiXCR and keeps one entry per CDR3 protein. This sample has hundreds of thousands of distinct CDR3 sequences; 11% to 15% occur once, and the top ten carry roughly 10%. The sample was blood. These receptor sequences come from a woman younger than 35 with Graves' hyperthyroidism. CDR3s include the opening cysteine and the closing phenylalanine or tryptophan. The D gene is left open where the match is weak. Size is stated for part of the rows, as once, few or many counts, or as a class when the clone is expanded.

d_call,j_call,v_call,clone_size,cdr3_nt,cdr3_aa
TRBD1,TRBJ1-2,TRBV12-3/TRBV12-4,many,TGTGCCAGCAGAAGGTCGGACAGGGTGGATGGCTACACCTTC,CASRRSDRVDGYTF
.,TRBJ2-2,TRBV28,many,TGTGCCAGCAGTCGACCCACCGGGGAGCTGTTTTTT,CASSRPTGELFF
.,TRBJ1-4,TRBV11-3,.,TGTGCCAGCAGCCTCAGACAGAATCCCGCTAATGAAAAACTGTTTTTT,CASSLRQNPANEKLFF
.,TRBJ2-7,TRBV7-8,.,TGTGCCAGCAGCTTTTCGTCTGGAGGGCAGGCCGGAGCCTACGAGCAGTACTTC,CASSFSSGGQAGAYEQYF
.,TRBJ2-7,TRBV6-1,many,TGTGCCAGCAGTGACCTAAGGAGCTCCTACGAGCAGTACTTC,CASSDLRSSYEQYF
.,TRBJ2-2,TRBV18,many,TGTGCCAGCTCACCACGGGGGGCGATCGGGGAGCTGTTTTTT,CASSPRGAIGELFF
.,TRBJ2-7,TRBV5-1,many,TGCGCCAGCAGCCCGTGGACCGTCTCCTACGAGCAGTACTTC,CASSPWTVSYEQYF
.,TRBJ2-1,TRBV9,few,TGTGCCAGCAGCGTAGACGGCAGAGATTACAATGAGCAGTTCTTC,CASSVDGRDYNEQFF
TRBD1,TRBJ2-7,TRBV5-1,many,TGCGCCAGCCAAACGGGACAGGGAGAGAACCGGTACGAGCAGTACTTC,CASQTGQGENRYEQYF
TRBD1,TRBJ2-2,TRBV20-1,few,TGCAGCGCTCAGCGCCGGGACAGGGTAATCACCGGGGAGCTGTTTTTT,CSAQRRDRVITGELFF
.,TRBJ2-1,TRBV7-3,many,TGTGCCAGCAGCGAGGGCACCAAGGAAGAATACAATGAGCAGTTCTTC,CASSEGTKEEYNEQFF
TRBD1,TRBJ2-1,TRBV2,many,TGTGCCAGCGACCCGAGACAGGGTGGGTCAAAGGCTGAGCAGTTCTTC,CASDPRQGGSKAEQFF
TRBD2,TRBJ2-7,TRBV4-1,.,TGCGCCAGCAGCCAAGATCTCAGGACTAGCGGGGCCGAGCAGTACTTC,CASSQDLRTSGAEQYF
.,TRBJ1-2,TRBV29-1,many,TGCAGCGTTCCAGCCTTACACCGCTATGGCTACACCTTC,CSVPALHRYGYTF
.,TRBJ2-7,TRBV2,many,TGTGCCAGCAGTGAAACCAGACCAAGTTACGAGCAGTACTTC,CASSETRPSYEQYF
.,TRBJ1-2,TRBV28,.,TGTGCCAGCAGATCTCGTCGAAACTATGGCTACACCTTC,CASRSRRNYGYTF
TRBD1,TRBJ2-1,TRBV19,.,TGTGCCAGTAGTATGTCTAAATCGGACAGGGCCCTTTACTACAATGAGCAGTTCTTC,CASSMSKSDRALYYNEQFF
TRBD2,TRBJ2-5,TRBV18,few,TGTGCCAGCTCACCTCCGTTAGCGGGAGCACAAGAGACCCAGTACTTC,CASSPPLAGAQETQYF
.,TRBJ1-2,TRBV6-1,few,TGTGCCAGCAGTGTGACCAGCGGCATCCTTGCCGGCTACACCTTC,CASSVTSGILAGYTF
.,TRBJ2-1,TRBV7-9,few,TGTGCCAGCAGCTTAGAGACCCCTATAAAGTTCTTC,CASSLETPIKFF
.,TRBJ1-3,TRBV7-9,few,TGTGCCAGCGAGTTTAACTCTGGAAACACCATATATTTT,CASEFNSGNTIYF
.,TRBJ2-7,TRBV13,few,TGTGCCAGCGGCCTTGAATCCTACGAGCAGTACTTC,CASGLESYEQYF
TRBD1,TRBJ2-5,TRBV6-1,.,TGTGCCAGCAGTCAACAGGGGAGATGGAAGACCCAGTACTTC,CASSQQGRWKTQYF
.,TRBJ1-5,TRBV24-1,few,TGTGCCACCAGTGACAACCTCACACCCGATCAGCCCCAGCATTTT,CATSDNLTPDQPQHF
.,TRBJ2-1,TRBV12-5,few,TGTGCTAGTGGTTTGGCAGCGGGACAGCGTTACAATGAGCAGTTCTTC,CASGLAAGQRYNEQFF
.,TRBJ2-4,TRBV5-8,.,TGTGCCAGCAGCTTGGTACCGAGAATCCCCAAAAACATTCAGTACTTC,CASSLVPRIPKNIQYF
.,TRBJ1-2,TRBV5-6,once,TGTGCCAGCAGCTTTGGCCACGGCCTATGGAGCTACACCTTC,CASSFGHGLWSYTF
.,TRBJ2-2,TRBV7-9,.,TGTGCCAGCAGCGGTTCCGGCCCCCACACCGGGGAGCTGTTTTTT,CASSGSGPHTGELFF
TRBD2,TRBJ2-5,TRBV20-1,many,TGCAGTGCCCGGGGACTAGCGGGCTTCCAAGAGACCCAGTACTTC,CSARGLAGFQETQYF
TRBD1,TRBJ2-1,TRBV12-3/TRBV12-4,many,TGTGCCAGCAGTCGCGCCTTAGGACAGGGCAATGAGCAGTTCTTC,CASSRALGQGNEQFF
.,TRBJ1-5,TRBV12-3/TRBV12-4,many,TGTGCCAGCAGTCTAAGCCCGGGACACCTCGTTCCTCTACAGCCCCAGCATTTT,CASSLSPGHLVPLQPQHF
.,TRBJ2-4,TRBV6-1,.,TGTGCCAGCAGTGAAGAGACAGGGAGGACAGCCAAAAACATTCAGTACTTC,CASSEETGRTAKNIQYF
.,TRBJ2-7,TRBV4-1,once,TGCGCCAGCAGCCAACCCGGGACTTCGCCCTACGAGCAGTACTTC,CASSQPGTSPYEQYF
.,TRBJ2-7,TRBV2,many,TGTGCCAGCAGTGAAGCAGGGCTAGCGCTGACCTACGAGCAGTACTTC,CASSEAGLALTYEQYF
.,TRBJ2-5,TRBV6-1,few,TGTGCCAGCAGGGGAAGGGAGACCCAGTACTTC,CASRGRETQYF
.,TRBJ2-7,TRBV20-1,.,TGCGGTGCTAGAGATCTCATTAAAAGCCGAAATCCCTACGAGCAGTACTTC,CGARDLIKSRNPYEQYF
TRBD1,TRBJ1-5,TRBV6-1,few,TGTGCCAGCAGTGAAGGACAGGGAGAAGGACAGCCCCAGCATTTT,CASSEGQGEGQPQHF
.,TRBJ1-6,TRBV7-2,few,TGTGCCAGCAGCTTAGCGAACGCTGCCCTCCACTTT,CASSLANAALHF
.,TRBJ2-2,TRBV30,many,TGTGCCTGGGGAGACACCGGGGAGCTGTTTTTT,CAWGDTGELFF
TRBD1,TRBJ2-1,TRBV6-2/TRBV6-3,many,TGTGCCAGCAGTTACTCGAGAGGGACAGGGGAAGGTAGGAATGAGCAGTTCTTC,CASSYSRGTGEGRNEQFF